This T cell receptor (beta chain) originates from a study of T cell changes during pregnancy in multiple sclerosis. The method was immunoSEQ multiplex PCR; TCRdb's version includes in-frame clones alone and lacks a portion of them. The table shows tens of thousands of clones, with 91% occurring only once. Trimming shortened V by 1 base and J by 5 bases, and 12 bases separated the two germline ends. This CDR3 spans 14 amino acids. Looked up from germline, CDR1 is SGHVS and CDR2 is FNYEAQ. V gene TRBV7-6 combines with J gene TRBJ2-7; no firm D call. This TCR was recovered from a female donor in good health, serving as a control in a pregnancy study. Some clones in this sample may be carry-over from other donors' samples. The material was PBMCs, obtained in the first trimester of pregnancy. The DNA of the CDR3 is TGTGCCAGCAGCTTAGAGGTCGGGTACGACGAGCAGTACTTC. This sequence encodes CASSLEVGYDEQYF.